This entry features one T cell receptor beta chain sequence. It lacks a known antigen. No much larger clonotype is one base removed from it; base qualities were not supplied. TCRbeta CDR3 regions were amplified from genomic DNA by means of the immunoSEQ Assay, a bias-controlled multiplex PCR. As for the authors' bioinformatics: The number of nucleated cells in each sample was estimated from the amplification of reference gene primers within the assay. To quantify the absolute abundance of each unique TCRbeta CDR3 rearrangement, sequence reads were collapsed and filtered. For each sample, productive Simpson clonality was calculated as the square root of Simpson's diversity index across productive rearrangements. Not all clones reach the TCRdb copy of this immuneACCESS table, which keeps in-frame sequences only. Checked studies attribute under half of the gap to unresolved V genes and leave the rest unexplained. For V, J and clone size, that table is used; D and trimming come from the DNA. The sample has more than 300,000 clones on record, more than 90% of them singletons. The ten largest clonotypes hold approximately 4.1% of the sample.

This entry comes from a study of blood T cell repertoires in COVID-19 (dated by TCRdb to 2018 to 2021). Background for the entire study: Samples covering the acute and convalescent phases of COVID-19 were provided by collaborators in the United States, Italy and Spain. Subjects who had been exposed to COVID-19, were actively infected with it, or had recovered from it provided the deeply sampled blood TCRbeta repertoires that made up the dataset. Where available, HLA class I and class II types were obtained from metadata supplied by the sample provider rather than from assay-based typing. A de-identified subject ID, COVID-19 status, age in years and sex were almost always included in the sample metadata. The repertoires were released in a freely available public database intended as a resource for research on the immune response to SARS-CoV-2. The samples were drawn from the first 160 participants of the ongoing ImmuneRACE study and from 1,254 subjects provided by 6 global collaborators. The material from the prospective study consisted of cDNA or gDNA derived from T cells, B-cell-depleted T cells, or PBMCs.

The paper's findings and limits, for the study overall: The amount of clinical and demographic metadata varied by source and participant and was provided uncurated.

Enrolling through a virtual design, the prospective study's participants ranged in age from roughly 18 to 89 years and lived across about two dozen United States geographic areas. In the prospective study, cohorts were assigned on the basis of participant-reported clinical history obtained from a screening survey and a study questionnaire. Exposed participants were defined as having been in contact with someone with a PCR-confirmed or clinician-diagnosed COVID-19 case within 2 weeks of study entry. Each participant in the prospective study had whole blood, serum and a nasopharyngeal or oropharyngeal swab collected by mobile phlebotomists. Additional blood draws and questionnaires over an approximately two-month period could optionally be provided by prospective study participants. Prospective study blood samples were shipped either frozen or at room temperature before DNA extraction. CDR1 and CDR2, per the germline V gene, are SGDLS and YYNGEE. From the cysteine through the phenylalanine, the CDR3 covers 15 amino acids. The sequence is cut down to CDR3 DNA, 45 bases in frame from base 1. At the junction V is shortened by 0 bases and J by 9 bases; bases outside the gene matches: 11.

The material sequenced was PBMCs or T cells enriched from blood (not recorded which). The clonotype was recovered from a young woman who had been exposed to COVID-19. The chain is assembled from TRBV9 and TRBJ2-5; the junction holds 7 bases that match TRBD1. The CDR3 region has the sequence CASSVGQGSKGAQYF. The base sequence is TGTGCCAGCAGCGTAGGACAGGGCTCTAAGGGGGCCCAGTACTTC.